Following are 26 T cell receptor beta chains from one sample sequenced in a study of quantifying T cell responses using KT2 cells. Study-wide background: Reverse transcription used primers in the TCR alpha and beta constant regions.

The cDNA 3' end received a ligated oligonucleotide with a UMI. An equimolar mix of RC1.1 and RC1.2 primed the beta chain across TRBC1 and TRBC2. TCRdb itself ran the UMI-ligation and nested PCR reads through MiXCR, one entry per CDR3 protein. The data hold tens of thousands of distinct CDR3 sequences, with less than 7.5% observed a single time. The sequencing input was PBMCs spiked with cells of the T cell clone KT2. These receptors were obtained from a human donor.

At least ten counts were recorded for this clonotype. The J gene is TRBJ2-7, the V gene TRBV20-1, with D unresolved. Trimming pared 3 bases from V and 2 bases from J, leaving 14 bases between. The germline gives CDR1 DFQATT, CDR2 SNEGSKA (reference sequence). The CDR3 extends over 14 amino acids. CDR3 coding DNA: TGCAGTGCTAGTTTAGACGTAGTCCCCTACGAGCAGTACTTC. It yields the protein CSASLDVVPYEQYF.

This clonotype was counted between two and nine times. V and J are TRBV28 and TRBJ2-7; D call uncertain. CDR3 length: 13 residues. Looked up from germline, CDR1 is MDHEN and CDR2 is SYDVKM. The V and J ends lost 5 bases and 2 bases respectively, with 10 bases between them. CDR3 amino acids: CASSPRAPYEQYF. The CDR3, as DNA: TGTGCCAGCAGTCCCCGGGCCCCCTACGAGCAGTACTTC.

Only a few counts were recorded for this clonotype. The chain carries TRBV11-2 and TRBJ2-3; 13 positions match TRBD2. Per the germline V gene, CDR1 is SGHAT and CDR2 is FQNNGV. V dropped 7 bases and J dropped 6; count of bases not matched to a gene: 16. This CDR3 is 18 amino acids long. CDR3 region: CASTPFRTSGSVADTQYF. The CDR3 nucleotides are TGTGCCAGCACCCCGTTCCGGACTAGCGGGAGCGTTGCGGATACGCAGTATTTT.

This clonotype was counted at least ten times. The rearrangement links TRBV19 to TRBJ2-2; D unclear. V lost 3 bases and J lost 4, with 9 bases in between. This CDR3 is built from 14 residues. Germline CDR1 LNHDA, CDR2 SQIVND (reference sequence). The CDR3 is CASSIAPGTGELFF. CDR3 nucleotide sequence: TGTGCCAGTAGTATTGCGCCGGGCACCGGGGAGCTGTTTTTT.

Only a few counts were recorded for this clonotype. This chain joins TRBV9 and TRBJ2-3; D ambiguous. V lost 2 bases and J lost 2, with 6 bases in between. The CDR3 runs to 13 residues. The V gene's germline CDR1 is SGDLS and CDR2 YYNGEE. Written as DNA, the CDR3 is TGTGCCAGCAGCGTGTACTACACAGATACGCAGTATTTT. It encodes CASSVYYTDTQYF. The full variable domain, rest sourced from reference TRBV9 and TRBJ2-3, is DSGVTQTPKHLITATGQRVTLRCSPRSGDLSVYWYQQSLDQGLQFLIQYYNGEERAKGNILERFSAQQFPDLHSELNLSSLELGDSALYFCASSVYYTDTQYFGPGTRLTVL.

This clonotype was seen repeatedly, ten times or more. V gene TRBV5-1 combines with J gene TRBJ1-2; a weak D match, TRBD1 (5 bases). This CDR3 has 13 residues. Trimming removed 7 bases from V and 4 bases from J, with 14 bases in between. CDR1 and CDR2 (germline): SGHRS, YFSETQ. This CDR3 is CASAQGLSYGYTF. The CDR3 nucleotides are TGCGCCAGCGCCCAGGGCCTCAGCTATGGCTACACCTTC.

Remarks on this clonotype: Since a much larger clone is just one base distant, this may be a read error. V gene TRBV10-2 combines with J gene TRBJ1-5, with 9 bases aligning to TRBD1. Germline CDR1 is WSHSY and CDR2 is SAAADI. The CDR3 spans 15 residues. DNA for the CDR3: TGCGCCAGCAGTGAGACAGGGGGCAGTCGACAGCCCAAGCATTTT. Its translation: CASSETGGSRQPKHF.

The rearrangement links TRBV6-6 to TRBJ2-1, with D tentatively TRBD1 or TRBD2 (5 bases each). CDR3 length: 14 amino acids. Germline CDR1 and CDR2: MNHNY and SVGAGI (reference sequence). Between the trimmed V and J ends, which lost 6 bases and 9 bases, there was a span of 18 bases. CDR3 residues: CASSLPELGVEQFF. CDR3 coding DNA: TGTGCCAGCAGCCTACCCGAACTAGGGGTTGAGCAGTTCTTC.

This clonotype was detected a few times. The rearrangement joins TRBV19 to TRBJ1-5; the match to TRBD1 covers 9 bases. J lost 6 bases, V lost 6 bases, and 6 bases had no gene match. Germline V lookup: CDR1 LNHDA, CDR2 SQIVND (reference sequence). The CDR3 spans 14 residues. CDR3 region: CASRGDREIQPQHF. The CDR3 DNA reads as TGTGCCAGTAGAGGGGACAGGGAAATTCAGCCCCAGCATTTT.

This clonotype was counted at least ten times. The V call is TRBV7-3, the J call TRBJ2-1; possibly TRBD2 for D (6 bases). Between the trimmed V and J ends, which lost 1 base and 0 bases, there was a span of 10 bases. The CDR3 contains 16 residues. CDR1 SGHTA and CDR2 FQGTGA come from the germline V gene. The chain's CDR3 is CASSLNGGSSYNEQFF. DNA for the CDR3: TGTGCCAGCAGCTTAAATGGGGGGAGCTCCTACAATGAGCAGTTCTTC. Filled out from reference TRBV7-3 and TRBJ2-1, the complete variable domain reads GAGVSQTPSNKVTEKGKYVELRCDPISGHTALYWYRQSLGQGPEFLIYFQGTGAADDSGLPNDRFFAVRPEGSVSTLKIQRTERGDSAVYLCASSLNGGSSYNEQFFGPGTRLTVL.

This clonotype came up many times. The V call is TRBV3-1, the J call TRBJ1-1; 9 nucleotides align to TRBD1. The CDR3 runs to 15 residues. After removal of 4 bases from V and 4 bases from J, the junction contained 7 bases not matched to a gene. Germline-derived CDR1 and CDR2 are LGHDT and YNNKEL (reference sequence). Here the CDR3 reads CASSPLTGGGTEAFF. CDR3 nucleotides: TGTGCCAGCAGCCCTTTGACAGGGGGAGGCACTGAAGCTTTCTTT.

CDR3 in amino acids: CASSLDTGSGQPQHF. In DNA form, the CDR3 reads TGTGCCAGCAGTTTAGATACCGGGAGTGGACAGCCCCAGCATTTT. The genes are TRBV28 and TRBJ1-5, with D unclear. This CDR3 comprises 15 residues. Germline lookup yields CDR1 MDHEN and CDR2 SYDVKM. The V and J ends lost 2 bases and 7 bases respectively, with 15 bases between them.

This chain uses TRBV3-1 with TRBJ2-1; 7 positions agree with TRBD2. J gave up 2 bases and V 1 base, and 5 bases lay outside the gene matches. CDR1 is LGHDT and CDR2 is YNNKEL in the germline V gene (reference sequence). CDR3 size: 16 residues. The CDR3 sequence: CASSQVTGGTYNEQFF. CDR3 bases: TGTGCCAGCAGCCAAGTGACGGGAGGAACCTACAATGAGCAGTTCTTC.

CDR3 DNA sequence: TGTGCCACCAGCAGAGATCGGGCAGCTAACTATGGCTACACCTTC. Translation gives CATSRDRAANYGYTF. The genes are TRBV15 and TRBJ1-2; D not resolved. Per germline, CDR1 LNHNV and CDR2 YYDKDF (reference sequence). The length of the CDR3 is 15 residues. V gave up 0 bases and J gave up 0 bases, with 8 bases separating them. The full variable domain, its missing parts supplied by reference TRBV15 and TRBJ1-2, is DAMVIQNPRYQVTQFGKPVTLSCSQTLNHNVMYWYQQKSSQAPKLLFHYYDKDFNNEADTPDNFQSRRPNTSFCFLDIRSPGLGDTAMYLCATSRDRAANYGYTFGSGTRLTVV.

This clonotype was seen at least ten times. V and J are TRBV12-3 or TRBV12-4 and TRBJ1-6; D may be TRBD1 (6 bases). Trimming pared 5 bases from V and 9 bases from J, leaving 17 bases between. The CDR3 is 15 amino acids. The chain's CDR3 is CASSTTGFRGSPLHF. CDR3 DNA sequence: TGTGCCAGCAGTACAACAGGGTTCCGAGGTTCACCCCTCCACTTT.

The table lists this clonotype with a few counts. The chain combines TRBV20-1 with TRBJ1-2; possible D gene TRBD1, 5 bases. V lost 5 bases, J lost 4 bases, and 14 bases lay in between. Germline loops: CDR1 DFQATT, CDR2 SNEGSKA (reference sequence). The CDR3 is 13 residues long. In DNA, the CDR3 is TGCAGTGCTGGGGGGGAACAAGTCTATGGCTACACCTTC. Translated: CSAGGEQVYGYTF.

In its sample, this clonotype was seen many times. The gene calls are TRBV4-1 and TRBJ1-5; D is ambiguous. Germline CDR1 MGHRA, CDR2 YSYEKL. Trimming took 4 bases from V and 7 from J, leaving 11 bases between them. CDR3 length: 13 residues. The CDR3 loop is CASSLRQEQPQHF. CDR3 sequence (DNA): TGCGCCAGCAGCCTTCGTCAGGAGCAGCCCCAGCATTTT.

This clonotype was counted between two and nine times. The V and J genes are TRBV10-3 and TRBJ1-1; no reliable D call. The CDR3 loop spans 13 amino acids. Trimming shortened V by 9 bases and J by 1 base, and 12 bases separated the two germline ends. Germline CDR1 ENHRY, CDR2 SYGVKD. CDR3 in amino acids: CAIRRLENTEAFF. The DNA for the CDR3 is TGTGCCATTAGGAGGTTGGAGAACACTGAAGCTTTCTTT.

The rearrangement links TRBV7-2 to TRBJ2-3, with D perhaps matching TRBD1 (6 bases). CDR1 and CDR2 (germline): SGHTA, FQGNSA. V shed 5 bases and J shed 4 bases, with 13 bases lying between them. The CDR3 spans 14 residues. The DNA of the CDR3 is TGTGCCAGCAGCCAGGGGACCACCCCAGATACGCAGTATTTT. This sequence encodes CASSQGTTPDTQYF.

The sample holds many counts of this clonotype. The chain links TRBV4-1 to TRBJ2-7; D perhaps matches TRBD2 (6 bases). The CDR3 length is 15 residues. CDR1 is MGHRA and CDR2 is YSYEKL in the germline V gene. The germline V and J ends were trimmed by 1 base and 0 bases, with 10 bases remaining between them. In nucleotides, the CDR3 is TGCGCCAGCAGCCAAGTGTCTAGCGACTCCTACGAGCAGTACTTC. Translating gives CASSQVSSDSYEQYF.

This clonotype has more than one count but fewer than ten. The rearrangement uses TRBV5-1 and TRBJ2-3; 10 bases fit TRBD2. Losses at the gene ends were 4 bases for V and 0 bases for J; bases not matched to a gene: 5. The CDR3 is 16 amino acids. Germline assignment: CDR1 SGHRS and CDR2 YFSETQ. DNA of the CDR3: TGCGCCAGCAGCCTTTGGACTAGCGGAAGCACAGATACGCAGTATTTT. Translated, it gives CASSLWTSGSTDTQYF.

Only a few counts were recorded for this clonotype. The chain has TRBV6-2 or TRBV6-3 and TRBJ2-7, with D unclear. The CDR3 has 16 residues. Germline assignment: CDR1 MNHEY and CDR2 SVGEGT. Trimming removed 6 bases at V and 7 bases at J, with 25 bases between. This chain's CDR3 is CASSSRRLGLDGEQYF. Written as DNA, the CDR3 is TGTGCCAGCAGCTCCCGTCGGCTGGGTTTGGACGGGGAGCAGTACTTC.

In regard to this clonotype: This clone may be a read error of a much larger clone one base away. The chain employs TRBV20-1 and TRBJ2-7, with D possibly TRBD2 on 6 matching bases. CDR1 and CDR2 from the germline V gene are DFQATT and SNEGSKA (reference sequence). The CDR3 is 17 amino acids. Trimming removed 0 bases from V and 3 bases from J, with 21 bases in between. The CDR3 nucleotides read TGCAGTGCTAGAGATCCCAATCTCCGGGACTCTCGCTACGAGCAGTACTTC. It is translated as CSARDPNLRDSRYEQYF.

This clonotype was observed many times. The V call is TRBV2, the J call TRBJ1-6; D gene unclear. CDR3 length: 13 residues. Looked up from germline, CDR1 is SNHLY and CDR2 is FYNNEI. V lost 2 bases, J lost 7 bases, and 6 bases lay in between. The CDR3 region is CASSELANSPLHF. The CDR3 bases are TGTGCCAGCAGTGAACTAGCGAATTCACCCCTCCACTTT. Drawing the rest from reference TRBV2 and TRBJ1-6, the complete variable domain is EPEVTQTPSHQVTQMGQEVILRCVPISNHLYFYWYRQILGQKVEFLVSFYNNEISEKSEIFDDQFSVERPDGSNFTLKIRSTKLEDSAMYFCASSELANSPLHFGNGTRLTVT.

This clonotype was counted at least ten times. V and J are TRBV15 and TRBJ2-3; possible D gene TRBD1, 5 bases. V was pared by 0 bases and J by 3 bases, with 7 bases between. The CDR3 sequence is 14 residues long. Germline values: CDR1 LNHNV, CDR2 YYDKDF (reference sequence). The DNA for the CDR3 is TGTGCCACCAGCAGAGACAGGGTTACAGATACGCAGTATTTT. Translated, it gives CATSRDRVTDTQYF. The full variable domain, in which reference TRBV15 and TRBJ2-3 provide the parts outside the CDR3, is DAMVIQNPRYQVTQFGKPVTLSCSQTLNHNVMYWYQQKSSQAPKLLFHYYDKDFNNEADTPDNFQSRRPNTSFCFLDIRSPGLGDTAMYLCATSRDRVTDTQYFGPGTRLTVL.

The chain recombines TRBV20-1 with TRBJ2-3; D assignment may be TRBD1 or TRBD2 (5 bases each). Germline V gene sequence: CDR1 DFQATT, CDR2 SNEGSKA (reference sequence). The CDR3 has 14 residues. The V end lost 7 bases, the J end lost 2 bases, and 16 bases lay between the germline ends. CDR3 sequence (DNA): TGCAGTGTTCTAGGGGCGGGTGTCACAGATACGCAGTATTTT. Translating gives CSVLGAGVTDTQYF.